This TCR beta chain was observed in a study of regulatory T cells in long-lasting Graves disease. Study-level information: Graves' patients who were just diagnosed had used antithyroid drugs for under 3 months.

According to the study, TCR beta libraries were built with iRepertoire HTBI primers and CDR3-region Arm-PCR. A single record per CDR3 protein comes from TCRdb applying MiXCR to the multiplex PCR reads. The repertoire holds some 340,000 distinct CDR3 sequences, approximately 12% seen once, with approximately 20% in the top ten. This CDR3 contains 15 residues. Germline loops: CDR1 SGHAT, CDR2 FQNNGV. Documented time point: newly diagnosed GD, antithyroid drugs for less than 3 months. Extracted RNA from PBMCs served as the source of the TCR library. On this clonotype itself: A far larger clone is a single base away, which makes a read error likely.

This same sample was also taken into another study, of T cells in Graves' hyperthyroidism and ophthalmopathy. As that report states: First-round RT-PCR with HTBI primers amplified the TCR CDR3 region.

This clonotype was sampled from a young woman with Graves disease. Material: peripheral blood mononuclear cells (PBMCs), obtained at new diagnosis, from a patient treated with antithyroid drugs. V usage is TRBV11-2 and J usage is TRBJ2-1; TRBD2 might be the D (6 bases). The J call may be faulty, since TRBJ2-7 better matches the DNA end. CDR3 in DNA: TGTGCCAGCAGCGCCCACGGGGGACCCTACAATGAGCAGTACTTC. The encoded protein is CASSAHGGPYNEQYF.